Shown below are 13 T cell receptor beta chains from a single sample sequenced in a study of T-cell reconstitution after alpha-beta-depleted transplantation in children. Preparation of the TCRbeta library was carried out with unique molecular identifiers. One entry per CDR3 protein, called by TCRdb with MiXCR from the PCR reads. The sample consists of roughly 590,000 distinct CDR3 sequences, 16% of them appearing once. The input for sequencing was PBMCs from the stem cell graft donor, taken from the stem cell graft. These receptors were obtained from a human donor who donated a stem cell graft to a child with acute myeloid leukemia.

The chain employs TRBV20-1 and TRBJ2-6, with D unresolved. The CDR3 loop spans 13 amino acids. CDR1 DFQATT and CDR2 SNEGSKA come from the germline V gene (reference sequence). V was trimmed by 0 bases and J by 3 bases, leaving 3 bases between them. The CDR3 DNA is TGCAGTGCTAGAGACCGTGGGGCCAACGTCCTGACTTTC. Protein: CSARDRGANVLTF.

V gene TRBV27 combines with J gene TRBJ1-4; D is unclear. The germline gives CDR1 MNHEY, CDR2 SMNVEV (reference sequence). The CDR3 is 14 amino acids. Trimming cost V 0 bases and J 4 bases, with 6 bases left between them. For the CDR3, the DNA is TGTGCCAGCAGTTTATCGTGGGGTAATGAAAAACTGTTTTTT. It encodes CASSLSWGNEKLFF.

This clonotype was seen many times. V and J are TRBV20-1 and TRBJ1-2; D gene ambiguous. V was shortened by 3 bases and J by 3 bases, with 11 bases between the two germline ends. CDR3 size: 13 residues. Germline V gives CDR1 DFQATT, CDR2 SNEGSKA (reference sequence). In DNA, the CDR3 is TGCAGTGCTAGGGATGTCTTTGACTATGGCTACACCTTC. It specifies CSARDVFDYGYTF.

This clonotype was counted at least ten times. The V call is TRBV6-5, the J call TRBJ1-3, with TRBD1 matching 7 bases. CDR3 length: 19 amino acids. The germline V gene has CDR1 MNHEY and CDR2 SVGAGI. J gave up 4 bases and V 0 bases, and 15 bases lay outside the gene matches. CDR3 loop: CASSYSRSGDRVSGNTIYF. In DNA, the CDR3 is TGTGCCAGCAGTTACTCGAGGTCAGGTGACAGGGTCTCGGGAAACACCATATATTTT.

Many counts were recorded for this clonotype. V usage is TRBV6-2 or TRBV6-3 and J usage is TRBJ2-7; D is undetermined. The length of the CDR3 is 12 residues. Trimming took off 2 bases at V and 7 bases at J, with 9 bases between the two ends. Germline CDR1 reads MNHEY; CDR2 reads SVGEGT. The chain's CDR3 is CASSYDLGEQYF. The CDR3 bases are TGTGCCAGCAGTTACGACCTGGGGGAGCAGTACTTC.

The genes are TRBV4-3 and TRBJ2-7; 9 positions agree with TRBD1. CDR1 and CDR2 from the germline V gene are LGHNA and YSLEER. The length of the CDR3 is 15 residues. Trimming cost V 0 bases and J 4 bases; bases outside gene matches: 4. The CDR3 DNA sequence: TGCGCCAGCAGCCAAGATTACAGGGGGCATTACGAGCAGTACTTC. Protein: CASSQDYRGHYEQYF.

The gene calls are TRBV7-9 and TRBJ1-1; TRBD1 is a possible D gene (5 bases). This CDR3 comprises 16 residues. CDR1 and CDR2 (germline): SEHNR, FQNEAQ (reference sequence). Trimming shortened V by 1 base and J by 1 base, and 13 bases separated the two germline ends. The CDR3 here is CASSLGLDSQNTEAFF. Here the CDR3 DNA reads TGTGCCAGCAGCTTAGGCCTAGACAGCCAGAACACTGAAGCTTTCTTT.

The table lists this clonotype with a count of one. The chain uses TRBV20-1 and TRBJ2-3, with 9 positions matching TRBD2. This CDR3 has 15 residues. V was pared by 6 bases and J by 0 bases, with 7 bases of the junction left unmatched. CDR1 is DFQATT, CDR2 SNEGSKA, per germline (reference sequence). This chain's CDR3 is CSALETSGSTDTQYF. For the CDR3, the DNA is TGCAGTGCCCTAGAGACTAGCGGTAGCACAGATACGCAGTATTTT.

There are many counts of this clonotype. The chain uses TRBV5-6 and TRBJ1-2; 7 positions match TRBD1. Unmatched junction bases numbered 3, after V lost 3 bases and J lost 4 bases. The CDR3 consists of 13 residues. Looked up from germline, CDR1 is SGHDT and CDR2 is YYEEEE. CDR3 region: CASSSGGPYGYTF. The CDR3 DNA follows: TGTGCCAGCAGCTCAGGGGGACCCTATGGCTACACCTTC.

Many counts were recorded for this clonotype. The chain uses TRBV20-1 and TRBJ1-5; 7 nucleotides match TRBD1. Germline V gene data show CDR1 as DFQATT and CDR2 as SNEGSKA (reference sequence). The length of the CDR3 is 15 residues. V lost 0 bases to trimming and J lost 0 bases; unmatched junction nucleotides: 2. CDR3 sequence: CSARDWDSSNQPQHF. The CDR3 DNA reads as TGCAGTGCTAGAGATTGGGACAGTAGCAATCAGCCCCAGCATTTT.

This clonotype was picked up one time. This rearrangement joins TRBV4-3 to TRBJ2-2; possible D gene TRBD2, 6 bases. Trimming took off 2 bases at V and 3 bases at J, with 19 bases between the two ends. Germline V gives CDR1 LGHNA, CDR2 YSLEER. There are 18 residues in the CDR3. The CDR3 region is CASSQIGRMLRDTGELFF. CDR3 DNA: TGCGCCAGCAGCCAAATTGGGAGGATGCTGCGGGACACCGGGGAGCTGTTTTTT.

This clonotype came up many times. V is TRBV6-2 or TRBV6-3 and J is TRBJ1-2, with D possibly matching TRBD1 (5 bases). Germline CDR1 reads MNHEY; CDR2 reads SVGEGT. This CDR3 spans 13 amino acids. V lost 8 bases, J lost 5 bases, and 15 bases lay in between. The CDR3 DNA is TGTGCCAGCGGCCGGGGACTCCAGTATGGCTACACCTTC. Translating it yields CASGRGLQYGYTF.

This clonotype was observed at least ten times. The chain uses TRBV20-1 and TRBJ1-6, with D maybe TRBD1 (5 bases). V was clipped by 5 bases and J by 3 bases, with 8 bases between them. CDR3 length: 13 residues. Germline-derived CDR1 and CDR2 are DFQATT and SNEGSKA (reference sequence). The CDR3 loop is CSAADSYNSPLHF. For the CDR3, the DNA is TGCAGTGCTGCAGACAGCTATAATTCACCCCTCCACTTT.